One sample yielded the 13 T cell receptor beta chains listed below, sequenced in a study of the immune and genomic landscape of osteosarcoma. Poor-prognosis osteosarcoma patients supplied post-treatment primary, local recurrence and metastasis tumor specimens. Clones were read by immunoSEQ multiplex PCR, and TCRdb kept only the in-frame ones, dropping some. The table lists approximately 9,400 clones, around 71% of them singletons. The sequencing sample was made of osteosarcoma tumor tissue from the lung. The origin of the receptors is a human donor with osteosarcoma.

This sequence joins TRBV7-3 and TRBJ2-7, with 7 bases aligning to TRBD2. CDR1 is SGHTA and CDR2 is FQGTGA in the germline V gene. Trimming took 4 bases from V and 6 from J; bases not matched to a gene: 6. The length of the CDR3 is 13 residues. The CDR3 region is CASSSAGESEQYF. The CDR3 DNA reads TGTGCCAGCAGCTCGGCGGGAGAATCCGAGCAGTACTTC.

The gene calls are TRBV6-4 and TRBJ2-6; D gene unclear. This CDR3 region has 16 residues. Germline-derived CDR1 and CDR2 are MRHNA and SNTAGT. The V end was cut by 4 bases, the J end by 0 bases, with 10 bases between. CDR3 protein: CASSVGPSSGANVLTF. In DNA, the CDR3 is TGTGCCAGCAGTGTTGGCCCCTCCTCTGGGGCCAACGTCCTGACTTTC.

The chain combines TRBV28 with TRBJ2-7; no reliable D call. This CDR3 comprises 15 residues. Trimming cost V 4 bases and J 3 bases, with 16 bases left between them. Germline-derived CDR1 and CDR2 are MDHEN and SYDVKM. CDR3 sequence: CASSSPGIEGYEQYF. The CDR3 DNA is TGTGCCAGCAGTTCCCCGGGTATTGAAGGCTACGAGCAGTACTTC.

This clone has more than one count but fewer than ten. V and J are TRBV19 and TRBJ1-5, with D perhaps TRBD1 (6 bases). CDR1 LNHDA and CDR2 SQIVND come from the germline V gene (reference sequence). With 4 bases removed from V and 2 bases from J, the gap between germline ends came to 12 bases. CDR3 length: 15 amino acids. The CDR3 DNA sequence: TGTGCCAGTAGTACCCGAAGGACAGGCAATCAGCCCCAGCATTTT. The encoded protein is CASSTRRTGNQPQHF.

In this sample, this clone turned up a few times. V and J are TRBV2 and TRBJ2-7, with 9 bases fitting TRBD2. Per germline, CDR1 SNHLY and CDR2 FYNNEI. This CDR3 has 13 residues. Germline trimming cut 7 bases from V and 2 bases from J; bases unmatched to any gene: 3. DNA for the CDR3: TGTGCCAGCACGGGCGGGAGGGCCTACGAGCAGTACTTC. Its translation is CASTGGRAYEQYF.

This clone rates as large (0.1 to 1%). The CDR3 reads CAWSIQIGSKDGYTF. CDR3 nucleotides: TGTGCCTGGAGTATCCAGATTGGGAGCAAGGATGGCTACACCTTC. This sequence joins TRBV30 and TRBJ1-2; no firm D call. The germline gives CDR1 GTSNPN, CDR2 SVGIG (reference sequence). Trimming took off 2 bases at V and 6 bases at J, with 19 bases between the two ends. There are 15 residues in the CDR3.

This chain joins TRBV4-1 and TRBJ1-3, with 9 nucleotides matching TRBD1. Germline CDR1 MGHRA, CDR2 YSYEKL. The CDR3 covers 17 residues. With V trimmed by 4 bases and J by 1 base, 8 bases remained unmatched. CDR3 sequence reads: CASSLRDRANSGNTIYF. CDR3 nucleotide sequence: TGCGCCAGCAGCCTACGGGACAGGGCCAATTCTGGAAACACCATATATTTT.

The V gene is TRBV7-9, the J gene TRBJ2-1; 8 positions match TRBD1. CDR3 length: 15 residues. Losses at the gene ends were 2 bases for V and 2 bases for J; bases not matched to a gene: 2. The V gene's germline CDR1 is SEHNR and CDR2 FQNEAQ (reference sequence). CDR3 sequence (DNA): TGTGCCAGCAGCTTATACAGGGGGACCTACAATGAGCAGTTCTTC. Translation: CASSLYRGTYNEQFF.

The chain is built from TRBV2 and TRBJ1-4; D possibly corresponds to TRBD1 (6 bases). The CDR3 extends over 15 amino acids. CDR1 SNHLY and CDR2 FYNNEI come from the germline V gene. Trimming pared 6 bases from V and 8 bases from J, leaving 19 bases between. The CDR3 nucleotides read TGTGCCAGCAGAAGACTACAGGGATCTGGGGAAAAACTGTTTTTT. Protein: CASRRLQGSGEKLFF.

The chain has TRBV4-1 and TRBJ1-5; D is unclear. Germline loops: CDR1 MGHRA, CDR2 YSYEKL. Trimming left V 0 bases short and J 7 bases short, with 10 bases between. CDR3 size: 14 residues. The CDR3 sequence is CASSQERAWQPQHF. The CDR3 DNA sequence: TGCGCCAGCAGCCAAGAGAGGGCCTGGCAGCCCCAGCATTTT.

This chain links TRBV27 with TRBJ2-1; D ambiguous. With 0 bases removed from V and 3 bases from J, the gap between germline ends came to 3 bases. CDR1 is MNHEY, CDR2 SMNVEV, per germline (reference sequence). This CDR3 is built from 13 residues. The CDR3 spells CASSLSSYNEQFF. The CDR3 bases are TGTGCCAGCAGTTTATCGAGCTACAATGAGCAGTTCTTC.

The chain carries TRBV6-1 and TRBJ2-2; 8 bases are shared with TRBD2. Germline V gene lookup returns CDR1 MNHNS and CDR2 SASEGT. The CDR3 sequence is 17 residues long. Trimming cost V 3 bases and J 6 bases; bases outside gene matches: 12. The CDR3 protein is CASSDRTSYMSAGELFF. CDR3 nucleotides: TGTGCCAGCAGTGACAGGACTAGCTATATGTCTGCCGGGGAGCTGTTTTTT.

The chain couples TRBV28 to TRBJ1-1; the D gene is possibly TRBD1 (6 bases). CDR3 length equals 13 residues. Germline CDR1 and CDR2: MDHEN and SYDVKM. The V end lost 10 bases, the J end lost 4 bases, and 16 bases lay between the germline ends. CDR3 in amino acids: CATIGGISTEAFF. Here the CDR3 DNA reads TGTGCCACCATAGGGGGTATTAGCACTGAAGCTTTCTTT.